The clone carrying this T cell receptor beta chain has ten or more counts. The antigen is unknown. This specimen belongs to a study of identical twins. Study-level points and caveats: The authors drew conclusions from cross-sectional statistical analysis rather than following the same donors. Within twin pairs, the out-of-frame alpha sequences they shared showed excess low generation probability.

Between the trimmed V and J ends, which lost 3 bases and 4 bases, there was a span of 11 bases. This CDR3 spans 14 amino acids. Via MiXCR, TCRdb re-called the 5' RACE reads, giving one row per CDR3 protein. The data hold approximately 210,000 distinct CDR3 sequences, with about 16% observed a single time. This sample also belongs to another study, concerning T cells expressing NK-cell markers. From that second work: Beta-chain profiling covered CD3+CD56+NKG2C+, CD3+CD56+NKG2C- and CD3+CD56-NKG2C+ sorted subsets. Expanded clones of NKG2C+ T cells had an unclear HCMV specificity.

Sequences were obtained from CD8+ T cells sorted from blood. The source of this sequence is a young woman in good health. The chain combines TRBV12-3 or TRBV12-4 with TRBJ2-3; no reliable D call. Here the CDR3 reads CASSLENWADTQYF. The CDR3 region has the DNA TGTGCCAGCAGTTTGGAAAACTGGGCAGATACGCAGTATTTT.